This T cell receptor (beta chain) was found in a study of control samples from healthy donors and cancer patients. Profiled with immunoSEQ multiplex PCR; TCRdb holds only in-frame clones, not every one. The sample holds approximately 120,000 clones, roughly 86% seen once. The germline V gene encodes CDR1 SNHLY and CDR2 FYNNEI. The CDR3 consists of 14 residues. The V end was cut by 7 bases, the J end by 0 bases, with 11 bases between. The V and J genes are TRBV2 and TRBJ2-3; unclear D gene. The receptor's source is a man aged 55-75 years in good health. The source material was blood. Here the CDR3 DNA reads TGTGCCAGCACCCCCTACCTAAGCACAGATACGCAGTATTTT. Translation gives CASTPYLSTDTQYF.